The 26 T cell receptor beta chains in this list originate from one sample, sequenced in a study of T-cell memory formation after mild COVID-19. One entry per CDR3 protein results from TCRdb running MiXCR on the 5' RACE reads. The sample holds 110,000 to 150,000 distinct CDR3 sequences, around 25% seen once. The sequenced sample was PBMCs or a T cell subset sorted from them (not recorded which). These receptors were obtained from an adult woman who had mild COVID-19 (a few samples of this study predate the infection). Cell type and time point are not known.

J is TRBJ2-4 and V is TRBV7-3, with D unresolved. The germline V gene encodes CDR1 SGHTA and CDR2 FQGTGA. Trimming removed 6 bases from V and 5 bases from J, with 11 bases in between. CDR3 length equals 13 residues. CDR3 coding DNA: TGTGCCAGCAGGGGAAACGGCGAAAACATTCAGTACTTC. Translation gives CASRGNGENIQYF. The full variable domain, its missing parts supplied by reference TRBV7-3 and TRBJ2-4, is GAGVSQTPSNKVTEKGKYVELRCDPISGHTALYWYRQSLGQGPEFLIYFQGTGAADDSGLPNDRFFAVRPEGSVSTLKIQRTERGDSAVYLCASRGNGENIQYFGAGTRLSVL.

In this sample, this clonotype turned up a few times. The rearrangement joins TRBV13 to TRBJ1-6; no clear D. The CDR3 sequence is 17 residues long. With 2 bases removed from V and 0 bases from J, the gap between germline ends came to 11 bases. Germline-derived CDR1 and CDR2 are PRHDT and FYEKMQ (reference sequence). Here the CDR3 reads CASSLRGYSSYNSPLHF. The CDR3 DNA reads TGTGCCAGCAGCTTACGTGGGTACAGCTCCTATAATTCACCCCTCCACTTT. Using reference TRBV13 and TRBJ1-6 for the parts outside the CDR3, the full variable domain is AAGVIQSPRHLIKEKRETATLKCYPIPRHDTVYWYQQGPGQDPQFLISFYEKMQSDKGSIPDRFSAQQFSDYHSELNMSSLELGDSALYFCASSLRGYSSYNSPLHFGNGTRLTVT.

V gene TRBV24-1 combines with J gene TRBJ1-2; D uncertain. The germline V gene has CDR1 KGHDR and CDR2 SFDVKD. CDR3 size: 13 residues. V dropped 0 bases and J dropped 8 bases, with 9 bases sitting between them. The CDR3 sequence is CATSDLGDWGYTF. Written as DNA, the CDR3 is TGTGCCACCAGTGATTTGGGGGATTGGGGCTACACCTTC.

This clonotype was seen more than once but under ten times. CDR3 nucleotides: TGTGCCAGCAGCTTATCGACACACTATGAGCAGTTCTTC. Its translation is CASSLSTHYEQFF. The genes are TRBV11-2 and TRBJ2-1; D uncertain. Germline V CDR1 and CDR2: SGHAT, FQNNGV. The CDR3 has 13 residues. V lost 2 bases and J lost 8, with 10 bases in between.

The V gene is TRBV7-6, the J gene TRBJ2-1; possibly TRBD1 or TRBD2 for D (5 bases each). Germline V CDR1 and CDR2: SGHVS, FNYEAQ. Trimming cost V 3 bases and J 0 bases, with 21 bases left between them. The CDR3 is 19 residues long. The CDR3 DNA follows: TGTGCCAGCAGCTTCTCGGGGCCCCTCCGCTCGAGCTCCTACAATGAGCAGTTCTTC. Translation gives CASSFSGPLRSSSYNEQFF.

This sequence joins TRBV24-1 and TRBJ2-7; TRBD1 might be the D (6 bases). The CDR3 length is 14 residues. V lost 3 bases and J lost 2, with 10 bases in between. The germline gives CDR1 KGHDR, CDR2 SFDVKD. The CDR3 DNA follows: TGTGCCACCAGTGATGCAGGGGTTACCTACGAGCAGTACTTC. Residues: CATSDAGVTYEQYF.

This clonotype was counted many times. This chain uses TRBV5-1 with TRBJ2-3; 8 bases line up with TRBD2. V lost 4 bases to trimming and J lost 0 bases; unmatched junction nucleotides: 1. The germline V gene encodes CDR1 SGHRS and CDR2 YFSETQ. CDR3 size: 14 residues. The CDR3 DNA follows: TGCGCCAGCAGCCGGGGGGGGAGCACAGATACGCAGTATTTT. Translating gives CASSRGGSTDTQYF.

This sequence joins TRBV9 and TRBJ2-1; D gene ambiguous. Germline loops: CDR1 SGDLS, CDR2 YYNGEE. Trimming took 0 bases from V and 8 from J, leaving 3 bases between them. This CDR3 comprises 11 residues. CDR3 loop: CASSVGYEQFF. In DNA form, the CDR3 reads TGTGCCAGCAGCGTAGGGTATGAGCAGTTCTTC.

This clonotype has more than one count but fewer than ten. The gene calls are TRBV6-2 or TRBV6-3 and TRBJ2-2, with TRBD2 matching over 8 bases. The CDR3 sequence is 16 residues long. CDR1 and CDR2 (germline): MNHEY, SVGEGT. V was clipped by 1 base and J by 2 bases; unmatched bases: 3. DNA for the CDR3: TGTGCCAGCAGTTACTGGCGGGAGGTCAACACCGGGGAGCTGTTTTTT. This sequence encodes CASSYWREVNTGELFF.

The CDR3 region has the DNA TGTGCCAGCAGCTTAGGCACCCCCGGGACCCAGTACTTC. This gives the protein CASSLGTPGTQYF. The genes are TRBV13 and TRBJ2-5; D is unresolved. The CDR3 loop spans 13 amino acids. Per the germline V gene, CDR1 is PRHDT and CDR2 is FYEKMQ (reference sequence). Trimming stripped 0 bases from V and 7 bases from J, with 9 bases between. The full variable domain, in which reference TRBV13 and TRBJ2-5 provide the parts outside the CDR3, is AAGVIQSPRHLIKEKRETATLKCYPIPRHDTVYWYQQGPGQDPQFLISFYEKMQSDKGSIPDRFSAQQFSDYHSELNMSSLELGDSALYFCASSLGTPGTQYFGPGTRLLVL.

The J gene is TRBJ2-1, the V gene TRBV4-3, with D maybe TRBD2 (5 bases). The CDR3 is 16 residues long. Trimming removed 1 base at V and 0 bases at J, with 10 bases between. CDR1 and CDR2 (germline): LGHNA, YSLEER. CDR3: CASSQASGSSYNEQFF. The CDR3 DNA sequence: TGCGCCAGCAGCCAAGCAAGCGGTAGCTCCTACAATGAGCAGTTCTTC.

The chain joins TRBV20-1 to TRBJ2-1; tentatively, D is TRBD1 (5 bases). V gave up 7 bases and J gave up 0 bases, with 10 bases separating them. This CDR3 contains 13 residues. Germline V gene data show CDR1 as DFQATT and CDR2 as SNEGSKA (reference sequence). The CDR3 reads CSGRQSSYNEQFF. In DNA, the CDR3 is TGCAGTGGGAGACAGAGCTCCTACAATGAGCAGTTCTTC.

The gene calls are TRBV6-6 and TRBJ2-7, with 8 bases that match TRBD1. This CDR3 spans 15 amino acids. Trimming removed 1 base from V and 2 bases from J; junction bases left unmatched: 4. CDR1 MNHNY and CDR2 SVGAGI come from the germline V gene (reference sequence). CDR3 bases: TGTGCCAGCAGTTACTGGAACAGGGGGGCCTACGAGCAGTACTTC. It specifies CASSYWNRGAYEQYF.

Only a few counts were recorded for this clonotype. The chain recombines TRBV7-3 with TRBJ2-7, with 7 bases that match TRBD1. CDR1 is SGHTA, CDR2 FQGTGA, per germline. The junction had 5 bases not matched to a gene; V was cut back by 5 bases and J by 1 base. The CDR3 runs 14 residues. The DNA for the CDR3 is TGTGCCAGCAGCCCCACAGGGGTGTCCTACGAGCAGTACTTC. This gives the protein CASSPTGVSYEQYF. Full variable domain (rest looked up from reference TRBV7-3 and TRBJ2-7): GAGVSQTPSNKVTEKGKYVELRCDPISGHTALYWYRQSLGQGPEFLIYFQGTGAADDSGLPNDRFFAVRPEGSVSTLKIQRTERGDSAVYLCASSPTGVSYEQYFGPGTRLTVT.

This clonotype was counted a few times. The chain carries TRBV6-5 and TRBJ1-2, with D perhaps matching TRBD1 (5 bases). Germline loops: CDR1 MNHEY, CDR2 SVGAGI. The germline V and J ends were trimmed by 7 bases and 4 bases, with 16 bases remaining between them. CDR3 length: 14 amino acids. CDR3 nucleotides: TGTGCCAGCACCCTTGCAGGGACGGGCTATGGCTACACCTTC. This translates into CASTLAGTGYGYTF.

This chain links TRBV12-3 or TRBV12-4 with TRBJ1-1, with D hard to call. The germline V and J ends were trimmed by 6 bases and 0 bases, with 14 bases remaining between them. The CDR3 covers 15 residues. Written as DNA, the CDR3 is TGTGCCAGCAGATTTGATTCGCGAATGAACACTGAAGCTTTCTTT. Amino acid sequence: CASRFDSRMNTEAFF.

In its sample, this clonotype was seen a few times. The chain recombines TRBV29-1 with TRBJ1-2; maybe TRBD1 (6 bases). The CDR3 has 14 residues. Germline V gene sequence: CDR1 SQVTM, CDR2 ANQGSEA. With 3 bases removed from V and 6 bases from J, the gap between germline ends came to 17 bases. This chain's CDR3 is CSVDAGRGMDGYTF. CDR3 DNA sequence: TGCAGCGTTGACGCCGGCAGGGGTATGGATGGCTACACCTTC. Full variable domain (rest looked up from reference TRBV29-1 and TRBJ1-2): SAVISQKPSRDICQRGTSLTIQCQVDSQVTMMFWYRQQPGQSLTLIATANQGSEATYESGFVIDKFPISRPNLTFSTLTVSNMSPEDSSIYLCSVDAGRGMDGYTFGSGTRLTVV.

This clonotype was recorded a few times. The rearrangement uses TRBV12-3 or TRBV12-4 and TRBJ1-2; 10 positions agree with TRBD1. The CDR3 length is 13 residues. Trimming removed 10 bases from V and 6 bases from J; junction bases left unmatched: 8. The CDR3 protein is CATLSGTGDGYTF. The CDR3 DNA reads as TGTGCCACCTTAAGTGGGACAGGGGATGGCTACACCTTC.

The chain joins TRBV14 to TRBJ2-2; no clear D. The CDR3 has 13 residues. Per germline, CDR1 SGHDN and CDR2 FVKESK. Trimming removed 4 bases from V and 4 bases from J, with 7 bases in between. CDR3: CASSPHITGELFF. The CDR3 nucleotides are TGTGCCAGCAGCCCACATATCACCGGGGAGCTGTTTTTT.

This clonotype has more than one count but fewer than ten. This chain joins TRBV4-1 and TRBJ2-1; TRBD2 matches 7 bases. Germline loops: CDR1 MGHRA, CDR2 YSYEKL. The CDR3 has 14 amino acids. Losses at the gene ends were 0 bases for V and 7 bases for J; bases not matched to a gene: 3. The chain's CDR3 is CASSQDYGGNEQFF. DNA for the CDR3: TGCGCCAGCAGCCAAGATTACGGGGGGAATGAGCAGTTCTTC.

V usage is TRBV12-3 or TRBV12-4 and J usage is TRBJ1-2; 7 bases map to TRBD1. V shed 5 bases, J shed 0 bases, and the junction held 3 bases outside the gene matches. The CDR3 totals 14 residues. CDR3 loop: CASSLGQANYGYTF. The CDR3 bases are TGTGCCAGCAGTCTAGGACAGGCTAACTATGGCTACACCTTC.

This clonotype was counted only a few times. The gene calls are TRBV30 and TRBJ1-1; D remains unclear. This CDR3 has 11 residues. V was pared by 5 bases and J by 1 base, with 5 bases between. Germline V lookup: CDR1 GTSNPN, CDR2 SVGIG (reference sequence). The CDR3 is CAWGPNTEAFF. DNA of the CDR3: TGTGCCTGGGGACCGAACACTGAAGCTTTCTTT.

The chain uses TRBV12-3 or TRBV12-4 and TRBJ2-2, with D unresolved. The CDR3 consists of 16 residues. Trimming took 3 bases from V and 4 from J, leaving 15 bases between them. The CDR3 DNA sequence: TGTGCCAGCAGTTTCCCCGGGTTAAGAGGCACCGGGGAGCTGTTTTTT. Its protein is CASSFPGLRGTGELFF.

The chain is built from TRBV2 and TRBJ1-6, with 7 bases aligning to TRBD1. Unmatched junction bases numbered 7, after V lost 8 bases and J lost 6 bases. Germline CDR1 reads SNHLY; CDR2 reads FYNNEI. The CDR3 runs to 14 residues. The CDR3 DNA reads TGTGCCAGCCGTGCGACAGGGCCTAATTCACCCCTCCACTTT. This sequence encodes CASRATGPNSPLHF.

The V and J genes are TRBV9 and TRBJ1-1; TRBD1 is a possible D gene (5 bases). The CDR3 is 15 amino acids. Germline-derived CDR1 and CDR2 are SGDLS and YYNGEE. V was pared by 0 bases and J by 5 bases, with 14 bases between. In DNA, the CDR3 is TGTGCCAGCAGCGTAGGTGACAGCCCGCGGACTGAAGCTTTCTTT. Protein: CASSVGDSPRTEAFF.

This chain joins TRBV4-1 and TRBJ2-3; maybe TRBD1 (6 bases). Germline CDR1 MGHRA, CDR2 YSYEKL. Trimming removed 0 bases at V and 4 bases at J, with 11 bases between. This CDR3 comprises 15 residues. The DNA for the CDR3 is TGCGCCAGCAGCCAAGAAGGGCAGGGGCCAGATACGCAGTATTTT. Amino acids: CASSQEGQGPDTQYF.